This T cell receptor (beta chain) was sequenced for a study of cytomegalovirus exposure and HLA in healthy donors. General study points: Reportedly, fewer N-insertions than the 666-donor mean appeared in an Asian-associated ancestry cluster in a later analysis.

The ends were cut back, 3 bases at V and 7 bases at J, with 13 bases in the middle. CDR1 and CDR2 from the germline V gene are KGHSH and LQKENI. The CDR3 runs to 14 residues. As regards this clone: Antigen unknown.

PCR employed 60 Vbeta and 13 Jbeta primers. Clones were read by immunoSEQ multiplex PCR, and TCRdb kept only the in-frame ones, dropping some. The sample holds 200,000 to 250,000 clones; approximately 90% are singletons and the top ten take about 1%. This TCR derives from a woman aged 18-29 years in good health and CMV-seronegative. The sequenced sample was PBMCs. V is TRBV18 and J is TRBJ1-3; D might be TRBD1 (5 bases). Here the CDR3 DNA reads TGTGCCAGCTCACCGGACACCCGAGGCAACACCATATATTTT. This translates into CASSPDTRGNTIYF.